This note documents a single T cell receptor (beta chain) sequence. This clone was detected only once. Which antigen it targets is not known. The sample holds no much larger clone one base away, and base qualities are not on file. The cohort was made up of approximately 700 healthy bone marrow donors. At the time of sampling, all cohort members were nominally healthy, though unrecorded immune exposures were likely present. The donor was CMV seropositive and was included in the group of some 290 seropositive cohort members. A peripheral blood sample was collected from each donor, and TCR beta sequencing was performed on peripheral blood mononuclear cells. The Qiagen DNeasy Blood Extraction Kit was used to extract genomic DNA from the blood cell samples. The source of the sample is a study of cytomegalovirus exposure and HLA in healthy donors (dated by TCRdb to about 2017). About the investigation overall: An earlier analysis of 587 of the donors reported 276 Gb of sequence data and 117 million unique TCR beta sequences obtained from some 170 million T cells. An early release covering roughly 640 HLA-typed donors comprised about 290 gigabases of sequencing data and some 79 million unique TCR sequences. The genetic ancestry cluster associated with self-reported Caucasian donors included roughly 84% of the 300 to 400 genotyped donors. The study aimed to test whether cataloging public T cell receptors could reveal signatures of past pathogen exposure. The study used immunosequencing to profile the T cell repertoires of several hundred subjects and linked those repertoires to cytomegalovirus serostatus. Along with the roughly 700-subject first cohort, a separate validation cohort of around 110 different subjects was used. High-throughput TCR immunosequencing, statistical association of individual TCRs with disease status, and machine learning were combined to predict cytomegalovirus infection status. In a later analysis, previously published TCR beta repertoires from more than 500 donors were re-analyzed and high-resolution HLA genotyping was added so that TCR occurrence patterns could be studied. In the later analysis, no new phenotypic data were used to find candidate immune exposures; instead, reliance was placed on TCR beta sequences and their occurrence across donors. An earlier analysis of fewer than 750 of the donors used high-throughput TCR beta sequencing to judge whether each TCR beta V gene segment behaved as functional or pseudogenic. Donor age, sex, ethnicity and CMV serostatus were collected together with the repertoire data. In a later genetic analysis, genome-wide SNP genotypes for 398 of the 666 donors were used, and that subset was treated as a discovery cohort. All discovery cohort repertoires had been generated on a single sequencing platform. Class I and class II HLA loci were covered by the typing at four-digit resolution. The number of typed donors differed by locus: roughly 620-630 for A, B, C, DRB1 and DQB1; roughly 510 for DQA1; around 580 for DPA1; and some 430 for DPB1. Several DR-DQ haplotypes were handled as single units for association and clustering because linkage in the cohort was strong. Across under 500 genotyped donors of the cohort, an average of approximately 220,000 unique TCR beta nucleotide sequences per donor were sequenced, and roughly 17% of those sequences were non-productive. Findings and caveats that apply to the study as a whole: The classifier was reported to diagnose cytomegalovirus status with high specificity and sensitivity in both the original and validation cohorts. The cohort was sequenced for TCR beta chains only, and without alpha or paired-chain data the features that could be detected were limited. In a later genetic analysis, fewer N-insertions in productive TCRs were reported among donors in an Asian-associated ancestry cluster than the roughly 700-donor mean. Sequencing depth was assumed to be roughly uniform across donors in the presence/absence analyses, though that assumption may not hold. A later analysis found that most CMV-associated TCR beta chains appeared HLA-restricted, with HLA associations seemingly driven largely by CMV exposure. It was suggested by the authors that the approach could potentially be generalized to other disease states and immunological phenotypes. Because some donors lacked HLA typing at each locus, the association tests relied only on the typed subset. In the study, 150 to 200 TCR beta chains were listed as associated with cytomegalovirus. Some IMGT-functional V segments, including TRBV6-2 and TRBV6-3, could not be distinguished by the 87-base-pair reads and were therefore excluded. At a false discovery rate of 0.05, a later analysis linked some 17,000 TCR beta sequences to specific HLA alleles. When HLA alleles, especially DR and DQ, strongly co-occurred, attributing TCR associations to individual alleles was difficult. In an earlier analysis of about 600 of the donors, most TCR beta V segments appeared in productive rearrangements about 87% or about 30% of the time, broadly matching IMGT annotations. Compared with equally common non-associated chains, HLA-associated TCR beta chains in a later analysis were more clonally expanded and had lower generation probabilities. Several of the top co-occurrence clusters appeared to be linked to parvovirus B19, influenza, CMV and Epstein-Barr virus, according to a later analysis. In a later analysis, TCR association rates were found to vary across HLA loci, with the most associated TCRs seen for DRB1 alleles and the fewest for HLA-C alleles. Because counts were too low, seventeen rarely observed V segments, including chromosome 9 orphons, were excluded from the earlier analysis of some 590 of the donors. The only immune exposure information available for the cohort was CMV serostatus. A few of the identified cytomegalovirus-associated TCR beta chains were confirmed in vitro to be specific for cytomegalovirus antigens. In a later genetic analysis, a missense DCLRE1C variant was associated with V-gene and J-gene trimming of TCR beta chains, and the association was replicated in an independent cohort. Correlated functional status among segregating V segments might be attributable to linkage disequilibrium, but an unknown experimental factor could not be ruled out. A cluster of highly shared sequence variants was judged likely to represent a technical artifact of the sequencing pipeline. A further reported finding was that TCR beta sequences accurately predicted the HLA-A and HLA-B alleles for most subjects in the first cohort. While some public TCRs were present in many individuals, most TCR sequences turned up only very rarely across donors.

The germline V gene yields KGHSH for CDR1 and LQKENI for CDR2. The CDR3 runs 15 residues from the cysteine to the phenylalanine. CDR3 DNA is the only sequence kept; it has 45 bases, read in frame from the first base. Trimming leaves V shorter by 5 bases and J shorter by 3 bases, with the junction holding 6 bases beyond the gene matches. The receptor library was made with the immunoSEQ multiplex PCR assay. For the multiplex PCR, a mixture combining 60 forward primers for TCR Vbeta segments and 13 reverse primers for TCR Jbeta segments was used. Amplification of the CDR3 region of rearranged TCR beta genes was performed with a multiplex PCR assay on genomic DNA. Amplified TCR beta libraries were sequenced as 87-base-pair reads on the Illumina HiSeq System. Per the source publication's procedure: In a later analysis, tens of millions of unique TCR beta chains were counted across the 500 to 700 repertoires, and roughly 11 million of these chains were shared by at least two donors. A nearest-neighbor algorithm error-corrected the raw reads and collapsed the reads into unique sequences, merging closely related sequences to remove PCR and sequencing errors. To assign V, D and J gene segments, CDR3 sequences were aligned to IMGT reference sequences. Each retained sequence needed at least a six-nucleotide match to both a V gene segment and a J gene segment. A rearrangement counted as productive if the CDR3 had no stop codons and remained in frame with V and J, and every other rearrangement counted as non-productive. Following IMGT convention, CDR3 was defined as the stretch from the second conserved V-encoded cysteine up to the conserved J-encoded phenylalanine. In an earlier analysis of roughly 580 of the donors, sequences lacking an unambiguous match to a single V gene segment were excluded. In an earlier analysis of about 590 of the donors, a V segment was called functional when productive rearrangements were above 56.7%, and segregating when the standard deviation between donors exceeded 5%. A statistical classification framework was built to diagnose cytomegalovirus status from the catalog of TCR beta chain sequences. V and J gene assignment, in a later analysis, came from comparing TCR nucleotide sequences with IMGT/GENE-DB human TR gene sequences. A later analysis assigned CDR3 sequences and most-parsimonious VDJ recombination scenarios with the TCRdist pipeline. In a later analysis, every TCR beta chain was defined by the combination of its CDR3 amino acid sequence and its V-gene family, and reads without a unique V-gene family were dropped. To address suspected cross-contamination and a sequencing artifact, a later analysis removed over 500 highly shared, low-generation-probability nucleotide sequences. For each public chain, a later analysis derived a clonal expansion index from normalized ranks of inferred template counts within each repertoire. In a later analysis, generation probabilities were computed using a VDJ recombination model fitted to out-of-frame rearrangements, and the results were checked against IGoR. In a later analysis, hypergeometric tests were used to score TCR-TCR, TCR-HLA and TCR-CMV co-occurrence, with a repertoire-size bias correction applied to TCR pairs. In a later analysis, false discovery rates were estimated by permuting HLA or CMV assignments 20 times. A later analysis grouped co-occurring TCRs with DBSCAN, adding TCRdist sequence similarity when clustering within HLA-allele-positive subsets. Repertoires with fewer than 30,000 or more than 120,000 public chains were left out of co-occurrence clustering, as were five repertoires with anomalous nucleotide sharing. TCRdb retrieved this table from immuneACCESS and kept in-frame rearrangements only. Not all clones are present; in checked studies, unresolved V genes account for under half, and no reason is known for the remainder. From that table come the V and J calls and clone size; the DNA was used to work out D and trimming. The sample profile shows 110,000 to 150,000 clones; approximately 83% of them were found once. Around 4.1% of the sample comes from the top ten.

This sequence originates from a man aged 35 to 55 in good health and CMV-seropositive. Sequencing was carried out using PBMCs. The sequence is built from TRBV18 and TRBJ1-5, with TRBD1 identical over 8 junction bases. CDR3 region: CASSSTGGFNQPQHF. The DNA sequence reads TGTGCCAGCTCATCTACAGGGGGTTTCAATCAGCCCCAGCATTTT.